The next 2 T cell receptor beta chains were all read from a single sample in a study of blood T cell repertoires in COVID-19. TCRdb's copy holds only in-frame clones and misses some; the assay was immunoSEQ multiplex PCR. The profile shows just over 300,000 clones, 70% to 90% of them singletons. The sequenced sample was PBMCs or T cells enriched from blood (not recorded which). The origin of the receptors is a man aged 25 to 40 who had recovered from COVID-19.

This rearrangement joins TRBV27 to TRBJ1-2; D gene unclear. Between the trimmed V and J ends, which lost 5 bases and 2 bases, there was a span of 15 bases. The CDR3 has 15 amino acids. From germline, CDR1 is MNHEY and CDR2 SMNVEV (reference sequence). The CDR3 loop is CASSDTLPTNYGYTF. The CDR3, as DNA: TGTGCCAGCAGTGACACTCTCCCTACCAACTATGGCTACACCTTC.

The V and J genes are TRBV2 and TRBJ2-2, with TRBD1 matching 11 bases. Germline trimming cut 7 bases from V and 4 bases from J; bases unmatched to any gene: 8. Germline V gene lookup returns CDR1 SNHLY and CDR2 FYNNEI. The CDR3 runs 16 residues. Written as DNA, the CDR3 is TGTGCCAGCACCCCACCCGGGACAGGGGGCACCGGGGAGCTGTTTTTT. Protein product: CASTPPGTGGTGELFF.